This TCR beta chain is drawn from a study of T cells in Graves' hyperthyroidism and ophthalmopathy. TCR beta CDR3 regions were amplified from RNA transcripts. The HTBI primer set served for first-round RT-PCR of the TCR CDR3. TCRdb reprocessed the multiplex PCR reads via MiXCR and lists one record per CDR3 protein. This sample has some 300,000 distinct CDR3 sequences, with roughly 19% found just once. In germline, CDR1 is SGHDT, CDR2 YYEEEE. The CDR3 extends over 16 amino acids. V was pared by 2 bases and J by 1 base, with 5 bases of the junction left unmatched. Study-wide points: Blood held most thyroid clonotypes expanded above 0.001 frequency.

This clonotype has a handful of counts. Its antigen remains unknown. J is TRBJ2-1 and V is TRBV5-6, with TRBD2 matching over 8 bases. The TCR originated in a man in his forties or fifties with Graves' ophthalmopathy. The specimen was blood. CDR3 in amino acids: CASSFASGSSYNEQFF. DNA of the CDR3: TGTGCCAGCAGCTTCGCTAGCGGGTCGTCCTACAATGAGCAGTTCTTC.